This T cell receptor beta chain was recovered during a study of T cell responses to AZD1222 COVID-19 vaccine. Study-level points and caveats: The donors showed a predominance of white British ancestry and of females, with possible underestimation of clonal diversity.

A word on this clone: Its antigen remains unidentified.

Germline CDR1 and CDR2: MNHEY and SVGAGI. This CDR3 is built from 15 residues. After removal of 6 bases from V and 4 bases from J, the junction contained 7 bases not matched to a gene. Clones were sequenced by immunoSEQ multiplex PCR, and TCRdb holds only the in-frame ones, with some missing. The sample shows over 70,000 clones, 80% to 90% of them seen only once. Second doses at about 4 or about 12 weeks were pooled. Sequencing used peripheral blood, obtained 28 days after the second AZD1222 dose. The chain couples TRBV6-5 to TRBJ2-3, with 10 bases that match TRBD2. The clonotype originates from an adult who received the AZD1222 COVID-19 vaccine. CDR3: CASRTGTSVADTQYF. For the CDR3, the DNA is TGTGCCAGCAGAACCGGGACTAGCGTGGCAGATACGCAGTATTTT.